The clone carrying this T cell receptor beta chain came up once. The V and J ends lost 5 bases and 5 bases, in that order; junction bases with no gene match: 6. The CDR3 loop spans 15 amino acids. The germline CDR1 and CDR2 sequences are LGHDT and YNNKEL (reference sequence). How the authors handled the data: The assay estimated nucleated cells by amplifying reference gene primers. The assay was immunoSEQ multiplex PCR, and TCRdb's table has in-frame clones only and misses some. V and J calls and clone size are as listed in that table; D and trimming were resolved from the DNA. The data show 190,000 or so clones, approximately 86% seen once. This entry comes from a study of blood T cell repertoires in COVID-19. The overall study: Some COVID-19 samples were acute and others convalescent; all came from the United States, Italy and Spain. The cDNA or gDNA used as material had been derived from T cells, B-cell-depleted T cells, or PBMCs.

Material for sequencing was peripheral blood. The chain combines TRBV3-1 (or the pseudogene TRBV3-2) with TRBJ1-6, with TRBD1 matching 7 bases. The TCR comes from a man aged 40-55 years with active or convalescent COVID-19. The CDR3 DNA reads TGTGCCAGCAGCTCCCGGGACAGCCATAATTCACCCCTCCACTTT. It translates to CASSSRDSHNSPLHF.